One and the same sample provided the 30 T cell receptor beta chains below, sequenced in a study of cytomegalovirus exposure and HLA in healthy donors. The PCR used 60 Vbeta and 13 Jbeta primers. Using immunoSEQ multiplex PCR, the repertoire was profiled, and TCRdb retains in-frame clones only, with some absent. The table has under 200,000 clones, about 62% seen once. Sequenced: PBMCs. These TCRs come from a man in his forties or fifties in good health and CMV-seronegative.

This chain uses TRBV2 with TRBJ1-5; 8 nucleotides align to TRBD1. CDR1 is SNHLY, CDR2 FYNNEI, per germline. The junction had 8 bases not matched to a gene; V was cut back by 3 bases and J by 7 bases. CDR3 length equals 15 residues. The CDR3 DNA sequence: TGTGCCAGCAGTGATGAGGCAGGGGGCGGGCAGCCCCAGCATTTT. It specifies CASSDEAGGGQPQHF.

Only a few counts were recorded for this clone. V and J are TRBV4-1 and TRBJ2-1, with D possibly matching TRBD2 (6 bases). The CDR3 loop spans 15 amino acids. The germline V gene encodes CDR1 MGHRA and CDR2 YSYEKL. Trimming cost V 3 bases and J 4 bases, with 13 bases left between them. For the CDR3, the DNA is TGCGCCAGCAGCCAGGCAGATGCGGGATACAATGAGCAGTTCTTC. Its translation is CASSQADAGYNEQFF.

The rearrangement uses TRBV27 and TRBJ1-2; TRBD1 aligns across 9 bases. The CDR3 runs 17 residues. Germline CDR1 MNHEY, CDR2 SMNVEV (reference sequence). V shed 6 bases and J 4 bases; nucleotides not matched to a gene: 15. DNA of the CDR3: TGTGCCAGCAGCGCCAGACAGACCGGGACAGGGCTCTATGGCTACACCTTC. Its protein is CASSARQTGTGLYGYTF.

V and J are TRBV11-2 and TRBJ2-2, with TRBD1 matching 12 bases. CDR3 length equals 18 residues. Germline V gives CDR1 SGHAT, CDR2 FQNNGV. Trimming cost V 3 bases and J 6 bases; bases outside gene matches: 11. This CDR3 is CASSFVGQGARFAGELFF. The CDR3 DNA reads as TGTGCCAGCAGCTTTGTGGGACAGGGGGCGCGTTTCGCCGGGGAGCTGTTTTTT.

The gene calls are TRBV7-2 and TRBJ1-2, with 8 bases identical to TRBD1. The CDR3 consists of 15 residues. The V segment lost 4 bases and the J segment 2 bases; nucleotides outside the gene matches: 6. The germline CDR1 and CDR2 sequences are SGHTA and FQGNSA. The chain's CDR3 is CASSSRTGPNYGYTF. The CDR3 nucleotides read TGTGCCAGCAGCTCGAGGACAGGGCCAAACTATGGCTACACCTTC.

This clone was detected once. The chain couples TRBV29-1 to TRBJ2-2; D might be TRBD2 (7 bases). The CDR3 has 14 residues. CDR1 is SQVTM, CDR2 ANQGSEA, per germline. The V gene lost 5 bases and the J gene lost 2 bases, with 12 bases spanning the gap. The CDR3 sequence is CSVSSGGNTGELFF. Written as DNA, the CDR3 is TGCAGCGTTTCGTCGGGGGGCAACACCGGGGAGCTGTTTTTT.

The V and J genes are TRBV7-9 and TRBJ1-6; D possibly corresponds to TRBD1 (6 bases). The germline V and J ends were trimmed by 1 base and 3 bases, with 13 bases remaining between them. Germline values: CDR1 SEHNR, CDR2 FQNEAQ (reference sequence). The length of the CDR3 is 17 residues. The CDR3 DNA sequence: TGTGCCAGCAGCTTAGGCAATGGGGGCTACTATAATTCACCCCTCCACTTT. Its protein is CASSLGNGGYYNSPLHF.

The chain joins TRBV7-9 to TRBJ1-6; D is uncertain. V dropped 8 bases and J dropped 8 bases, with 13 bases sitting between them. CDR3 length: 13 amino acids. Germline V gene sequence: CDR1 SEHNR, CDR2 FQNEAQ (reference sequence). In nucleotides, the CDR3 is TGTGCCAGCCGCCCGAGGGTAGATTCACCCCTCCACTTT. Its protein is CASRPRVDSPLHF.

This clone was seen more than once but under ten times. This rearrangement joins TRBV6-5 to TRBJ1-5, with D possibly being TRBD1 (5 bases). Between the trimmed V and J ends, which lost 5 bases and 2 bases, there was a span of 10 bases. The CDR3 runs to 14 residues. Per the germline V gene, CDR1 is MNHEY and CDR2 is SVGAGI. CDR3 DNA sequence: TGTGCCAGCAGTGACGGGGGAGGCAATCAGCCCCAGCATTTT. Its translation: CASSDGGGNQPQHF.

This clone was detected only a few times. The chain joins TRBV6-6 to TRBJ2-7, with D tentatively TRBD1 (5 bases). The CDR3 consists of 15 residues. V shed 1 base and J shed 4 bases, with 14 bases lying between them. Looked up from germline, CDR1 is MNHNY and CDR2 is SVGAGI (reference sequence). The DNA of the CDR3 is TGTGCCAGCAGTTACTGGGCCGAACAGGTATACGAGCAGTACTTC. As protein: CASSYWAEQVYEQYF.

The V gene is TRBV4-1, the J gene TRBJ1-2; D is possibly TRBD1 (5 bases). The CDR3 spans 16 residues. CDR1 is MGHRA and CDR2 is YSYEKL in the germline V gene. V lost 0 bases to trimming and J lost 0 bases, with 11 bases between them. Here the CDR3 reads CASSQDARTPNYGYTF. The CDR3 region has the DNA TGCGCCAGCAGCCAAGATGCACGGACACCTAACTATGGCTACACCTTC.

This clone was counted once. The rearrangement joins TRBV28 to TRBJ1-2; no clear D. Germline V gene data show CDR1 as MDHEN and CDR2 as SYDVKM. The V gene lost 7 bases and the J gene lost 7 bases, with 22 bases spanning the gap. The CDR3 contains 15 residues. The CDR3 here is CASIAPPRNTGGYTF. Written as DNA, the CDR3 is TGTGCCAGCATCGCACCCCCCCGGAACACGGGTGGCTACACCTTC.

J is TRBJ2-2 and V is TRBV15; TRBD2 agrees at 14 bases. The CDR3 covers 18 residues. Germline trimming cut 0 bases from V and 4 bases from J; bases unmatched to any gene: 4. Germline V gene sequence: CDR1 LNHNV, CDR2 YYDKDF (reference sequence). The CDR3 coding sequence is TGTGCCACCAGCAGAGAAGGGACTAGCGGGAGTAGCACCGGGGAGCTGTTTTTT. Protein: CATSREGTSGSSTGELFF.

The V gene is TRBV7-2, the J gene TRBJ2-7; possibly TRBD2 for D (6 bases). CDR3 length: 14 residues. The germline CDR1 and CDR2 sequences are SGHTA and FQGNSA. With 5 bases removed from V and 0 bases from J, the gap between germline ends came to 11 bases. The CDR3 DNA reads as TGTGCCAGCAGCCTCCTAGCGAGCTCCTACGAGCAGTACTTC. Protein: CASSLLASSYEQYF.

The V and J genes are TRBV7-3 and TRBJ2-7; maybe TRBD1 (6 bases). Looked up from germline, CDR1 is SGHTA and CDR2 is FQGTGA. Trimming took off 3 bases at V and 3 bases at J, with 12 bases between the two ends. The CDR3 spans 14 residues. The CDR3 loop reads CASSLSGTNYEQYF. The CDR3 DNA sequence: TGTGCCAGCAGCTTGTCAGGGACAAACTACGAGCAGTACTTC.

The chain has TRBV4-1 and TRBJ1-2; the match to TRBD1 covers 8 bases. Germline-derived CDR1 and CDR2 are MGHRA and YSYEKL. The ends lost 0 bases at V and 7 bases at J; junction bases unmatched: 4. This CDR3 is built from 14 residues. The DNA for the CDR3 is TGCGCCAGCAGCCAAGACACAGGGGGAATTGGCTACACCTTC. It encodes CASSQDTGGIGYTF.

J is TRBJ2-1 and V is TRBV6-1; no definite D call. CDR1 and CDR2 (germline): MNHNS, SASEGT. The CDR3 totals 15 residues. The germline V and J ends were trimmed by 1 base and 3 bases, with 10 bases remaining between them. CDR3 amino acids: CASSEGARYYNEQFF. The CDR3 coding sequence is TGTGCCAGCAGTGAAGGGGCCAGGTACTACAATGAGCAGTTCTTC.

This chain uses TRBV6-4 with TRBJ2-5, with 7 positions matching TRBD2. The trim removed 6 bases at V and 5 bases at J, leaving 6 bases unmatched. The germline V gene has CDR1 MRHNA and CDR2 SNTAGT. The CDR3 runs 13 residues. The CDR3 protein is CASSQNGGETQYF. The CDR3 DNA reads as TGTGCCAGCAGCCAGAACGGGGGGGAGACCCAGTACTTC.

The chain is built from TRBV5-6 and TRBJ2-7; maybe TRBD1 (6 bases). V shed 5 bases and J shed 0 bases, with 21 bases lying between them. Germline V gene data show CDR1 as SGHDT and CDR2 as YYEEEE. CDR3 size: 17 residues. CDR3 in DNA: TGTGCCAGCAGTAAACTGGAATCCAGGGACATCTCCTACGAGCAGTACTTC. Encoded protein: CASSKLESRDISYEQYF.

The chain employs TRBV19 and TRBJ1-1; weak D call: TRBD1 (5 bases). V was shortened by 2 bases and J by 5 bases, with 15 bases between the two germline ends. This CDR3 comprises 15 residues. CDR1 and CDR2 (germline): LNHDA, SQIVND (reference sequence). CDR3 bases: TGTGCCAGTAGTATAACGGGCAGCGGGGGGACTGAAGCTTTCTTT. Protein sequence: CASSITGSGGTEAFF. Full variable domain (missing parts from reference TRBV19 and TRBJ1-1): DGGITQSPKYLFRKEGQNVTLSCEQNLNHDAMYWYRQDPGQGLRLIYYSQIVNDFQKGDIAEGYSVSREKKESFPLTVTSAQKNPTAFYLCASSITGSGGTEAFFGQGTRLTVV.

CDR3 DNA: TGTGCCAGCAGCTTAGCGGCAGAGAGTGACTACGAGCAGTACTTC. Encoded protein: CASSLAAESDYEQYF. The chain couples TRBV7-9 to TRBJ2-5; D call uncertain. The J call may be mistaken, given a closer DNA end match to TRBJ2-7. Germline V gives CDR1 SEHNR, CDR2 FQNEAQ (reference sequence). CDR3 length equals 15 residues.

This clone was recorded only once. The rearrangement uses TRBV18 and TRBJ1-2; D uncertain. The CDR3 spans 14 residues. CDR1 KGHSH and CDR2 LQKENI come from the germline V gene. V lost 2 bases, J lost 6 bases, and 13 bases lay in between. The CDR3 spells CASSPALEGDGYTF. CDR3 in DNA: TGTGCCAGCTCACCAGCGTTGGAGGGTGATGGCTACACCTTC.

The chain combines TRBV11-2 with TRBJ1-1, with a tentative D call TRBD1 (6 bases). The V gene's germline CDR1 is SGHAT and CDR2 FQNNGV. This CDR3 has 14 residues. V was pared by 3 bases and J by 2 bases, with 10 bases between. DNA of the CDR3: TGTGCCAGCAGCTTGGACAGAAAAAACACTGAAGCTTTCTTT. Protein: CASSLDRKNTEAFF.

V gene TRBV7-2 combines with J gene TRBJ1-4; D gene unclear. V was cut by 2 bases and J by 3 bases, with 7 bases left in between. CDR1 and CDR2 from the germline V gene are SGHTA and FQGNSA. The CDR3 extends over 14 amino acids. The CDR3 sequence: CASSLYRSNEKLFF. DNA for the CDR3: TGTGCCAGCAGCTTATACAGATCTAATGAAAAACTGTTTTTT.

The V call is TRBV19, the J call TRBJ1-1, with unresolved D. CDR3 length: 13 amino acids. The germline V and J ends were trimmed by 3 bases and 4 bases, with 9 bases remaining between them. The germline CDR1 and CDR2 sequences are LNHDA and SQIVND (reference sequence). The chain's CDR3 is CASSIGQPTEAFF. The CDR3, as DNA: TGTGCCAGTAGTATTGGGCAGCCCACTGAAGCTTTCTTT.

V is TRBV2 and J is TRBJ1-5; 9 bases are shared with TRBD1. J lost 3 bases, V lost 2 bases, and 8 bases had no gene match. The CDR3 spans 17 residues. Germline CDR1 SNHLY, CDR2 FYNNEI. The CDR3 loop reads CASSELDRGRSNQPQHF. CDR3 bases: TGTGCCAGCAGTGAACTGGACAGGGGCCGCTCCAATCAGCCCCAGCATTTT.

In its sample, this clone was seen once. The rearrangement links TRBV11-2 to TRBJ1-3, with a weak D call TRBD1 (6 bases). There are 11 residues in the CDR3. Germline V gives CDR1 SGHAT, CDR2 FQNNGV. This CDR3 is CAGGSGNTIYF. The DNA of the CDR3 is TGTGCAGGGGGCTCTGGAAACACCATATATTTT.

The chain has TRBV19 and TRBJ2-7; D uncertain. This CDR3 is built from 13 residues. The ends were cut back, 5 bases at V and 0 bases at J, with 8 bases in the middle. Germline V gives CDR1 LNHDA, CDR2 SQIVND (reference sequence). The CDR3 is CASSPSGSYEQYF. For the CDR3, the DNA is TGTGCCAGTAGTCCTAGTGGCTCCTACGAGCAGTACTTC.

This clone was counted many times. This chain uses TRBV4-1 with TRBJ1-1, with unresolved D. CDR1 and CDR2 from the germline V gene are MGHRA and YSYEKL. The CDR3 covers 13 residues. V lost 2 bases, J lost 6 bases, and 10 bases lay in between. The CDR3 DNA reads TGCGCCAGCAGCCAACTCGGGATCTCTGAAGCTTTCTTT. Translated, it gives CASSQLGISEAFF.

This clone was counted a few times. The chain links TRBV5-6 to TRBJ1-3, with a tentative D call TRBD1 (5 bases). The CDR3 loop spans 13 amino acids. V lost 0 bases and J lost 4, with 5 bases in between. Germline V gives CDR1 SGHDT, CDR2 YYEEEE. The CDR3 is CASSLEGGNTIYF. CDR3 nucleotides: TGTGCCAGCAGCTTGGAGGGGGGAAACACCATATATTTT.